The 23 T cell receptor beta chains below all came from one sample that was sequenced in a study of CD8 T cells in ankylosing spondylitis. General observations from the study: A TCR beta motif of several highly homologous variants appeared characteristic of ankylosing spondylitis blood.

Using its own MiXCR run on the 5' RACE reads, TCRdb lists one record per CDR3 protein. The repertoire holds hundreds of thousands of distinct CDR3 sequences, with approximately 12% as singletons. For these receptors, no antigen is known. Sequencing input: blood, either unsorted or a sorted T cell fraction (not recorded which). The source of these receptors is a male donor with ankylosing spondylitis.

The J gene is TRBJ1-6, the V gene TRBV6-2 or TRBV6-3; D is perhaps TRBD1 (5 bases). V lost 2 bases, J lost 7 bases, and 15 bases lay in between. Germline CDR1 and CDR2: MNHEY and SVGEGT. The CDR3 has 16 amino acids. The CDR3 DNA follows: TGTGCCAGCAGTTACAGTCTACAGAGGGGCAATTCACCCCTCCACTTT. It is translated as CASSYSLQRGNSPLHF.

The chain has TRBV7-2 and TRBJ1-5, with 9 positions matching TRBD1. Germline lookup yields CDR1 SGHTA and CDR2 FQGNSA. CDR3 length: 15 amino acids. J gave up 5 bases and V 6 bases, and 8 bases lay outside the gene matches. The CDR3 protein is CASSERTGADQPQHF. CDR3 in DNA: TGTGCCAGCAGTGAGCGGACAGGGGCCGATCAGCCCCAGCATTTT.

There are many counts of this clonotype. The rearrangement uses TRBV6-1 and TRBJ2-1; 11 positions match TRBD2. The CDR3 totals 16 residues. Germline trimming cut 6 bases from V and 1 base from J; bases unmatched to any gene: 5. Germline V gene sequence: CDR1 MNHNS, CDR2 SASEGT. The CDR3 DNA sequence: TGTGCCAGCAGCTCGACTAGCGGGGAATCCTACAATGAGCAGTTCTTC. Its protein product is CASSSTSGESYNEQFF.

This clonotype has ten or more counts. The chain employs TRBV6-1 and TRBJ1-2; the D gene is possibly TRBD1 (6 bases). This CDR3 contains 13 residues. Germline V gene sequence: CDR1 MNHNS, CDR2 SASEGT. Between the trimmed V and J ends, which lost 4 bases and 8 bases, there was a span of 14 bases. CDR3 protein: CASSAIQRGGYTF. CDR3 DNA sequence: TGTGCCAGCAGTGCCATTCAGAGGGGGGGCTACACCTTC.

This clonotype was found a few times. The rearrangement links TRBV30 to TRBJ1-5; D not resolved. Per germline, CDR1 GTSNPN and CDR2 SVGIG (reference sequence). The CDR3 runs to 15 residues. V lost 3 bases to trimming and J lost 6 bases, with 18 bases between them. The CDR3 reads CAWSVSRGGRQPQHF. DNA of the CDR3: TGTGCCTGGAGCGTGAGTCGGGGAGGTCGTCAGCCCCAGCATTTT.

This clonotype was seen only a few times. This rearrangement joins TRBV20-1 to TRBJ2-5; possible D gene TRBD2, 6 bases. Germline-derived CDR1 and CDR2 are DFQATT and SNEGSKA (reference sequence). There are 13 residues in the CDR3. V dropped 6 bases and J dropped 2 bases, with 13 bases sitting between them. The CDR3 DNA sequence: TGCAGTGCGGTGGGTGGGGGGCAAGAGACCCAGTACTTC. This translates into CSAVGGGQETQYF.

V and J are TRBV6-5 and TRBJ1-5; D unresolved. Germline loops: CDR1 MNHEY, CDR2 SVGAGI. The V gene lost 0 bases and the J gene lost 0 bases, with 6 bases spanning the gap. The CDR3 is 15 amino acids. DNA for the CDR3: TGTGCCAGCAGTTACTCGCCTTATAGCAATCAGCCCCAGCATTTT. The encoded protein is CASSYSPYSNQPQHF.

The gene calls are TRBV12-3 or TRBV12-4 and TRBJ2-3, with a tentative D call TRBD1 (6 bases). The CDR3 contains 13 residues. Trimming took off 6 bases at V and 4 bases at J, with 11 bases between the two ends. CDR3 region: CASSRSGADTQYF. DNA of the CDR3: TGTGCCAGCAGCCGCTCAGGGGCAGATACGCAGTATTTT.

The rearrangement uses TRBV5-1 and TRBJ1-4, with 7 bases fitting TRBD1. With 0 bases clipped from V and 7 bases from J, the junction kept 6 bases outside the gene matches. The CDR3 is 15 residues long. Germline V gene lookup returns CDR1 SGHRS and CDR2 YFSETQ. The CDR3 sequence is CASSLDPRGAEKLFF. The CDR3 nucleotides are TGCGCCAGCAGCTTGGATCCCAGGGGGGCTGAAAAACTGTTTTTT.

The chain carries TRBV5-6 and TRBJ1-2; 8 positions agree with TRBD1. Looked up from germline, CDR1 is SGHDT and CDR2 is YYEEEE. After removal of 3 bases from V and 6 bases from J, the junction contained 4 bases not matched to a gene. This CDR3 is 13 amino acids long. This chain's CDR3 is CASSWDRTNGYTF. The CDR3 DNA reads TGTGCCAGCAGCTGGGACAGGACCAATGGCTACACCTTC.

This clonotype came up a few times. The CDR3: CAYHPGGPVPITHNEQFF. CDR3 coding DNA: TGTGCCTACCATCCGGGAGGGCCGGTCCCAATCACACACAATGAGCAGTTCTTC. V usage is TRBV24-1 and J usage is TRBJ2-1; 8 positions agree with TRBD2. CDR3 size: 18 residues. V lost 12 bases to trimming and J lost 5 bases; unmatched junction nucleotides: 23. Germline values: CDR1 KGHDR, CDR2 SFDVKD.

The chain combines TRBV6-1 with TRBJ2-2, with D perhaps assigned TRBD1 or TRBD2 (5 bases each). V was cut by 10 bases and J by 4 bases, with 16 bases left in between. The CDR3 extends over 14 amino acids. Looked up from germline, CDR1 is MNHNS and CDR2 is SASEGT. CDR3 sequence reads: CAIPGSRGTGELFF. CDR3 DNA: TGTGCCATACCAGGGAGTCGGGGCACCGGGGAGCTGTTTTTT.

This clonotype was seen repeatedly, ten times or more. The rearrangement joins TRBV7-2 to TRBJ2-5; D is unclear. The ends were cut back, 0 bases at V and 3 bases at J, with 2 bases in the middle. Germline CDR1 SGHTA, CDR2 FQGNSA. The length of the CDR3 is 12 residues. Here the CDR3 DNA reads TGTGCCAGCAGCTTAGCCGAAGAGACCCAGTACTTC. Its protein is CASSLAEETQYF.

This clonotype has more than one count but fewer than ten. The chain carries TRBV7-2 and TRBJ2-7; 9 bases match TRBD1. CDR3 length: 15 amino acids. CDR1 and CDR2 from the germline V gene are SGHTA and FQGNSA. The ends lost 5 bases at V and 3 bases at J; junction bases unmatched: 8. The CDR3 bases are TGTGCCAGCAGCGCGGGACAGGGAAAAGGCTACGAGCAGTACTTC. This codes for CASSAGQGKGYEQYF.

The chain joins TRBV30 to TRBJ1-2; the match to TRBD1 covers 8 bases. Per the germline V gene, CDR1 is GTSNPN and CDR2 is SVGIG (reference sequence). CDR3 length: 14 amino acids. V shed 0 bases and J 2 bases; nucleotides not matched to a gene: 2. The CDR3 reads CAWSVWTGNYGYTF. For the CDR3, the DNA is TGTGCCTGGAGTGTATGGACAGGGAACTATGGCTACACCTTC.

This clonotype was found a few times. A read error may account for a junction end that differs from germline. This chain uses TRBV10-3 with TRBJ2-7, with 7 bases fitting TRBD1. This CDR3 is 13 amino acids long. The germline gives CDR1 ENHRY, CDR2 SYGVKD. In DNA, the CDR3 is TGTGCCATCAGTAAGGACAGGTCCTTCGAGCAGTACTTC. This translates into CAISKDRSFEQYF.

This clonotype has a handful of counts. This chain uses TRBV6-5 with TRBJ2-7; no clear D. The CDR3 extends over 13 amino acids. V lost 0 bases and J lost 2, with 5 bases in between. In germline, CDR1 is MNHEY, CDR2 SVGAGI. The CDR3 DNA reads as TGTGCCAGCAGTTACTCTTGGACCTACGAGCAGTACTTC. Protein product: CASSYSWTYEQYF.

This clonotype came up many times. V and J are TRBV29-1 and TRBJ2-3; 7 nucleotides agree with TRBD2. Germline-derived CDR1 and CDR2 are SQVTM and ANQGSEA. This CDR3 is built from 12 residues. V lost 4 bases and J lost 6; bases outside the gene matches: 4. CDR3 nucleotides: TGCAGCGTTGTAGCGGGCCGGGATACGCAGTATTTT. Translated, it gives CSVVAGRDTQYF.

The chain has TRBV6-1 and TRBJ1-1; no definite D call. The length of the CDR3 is 13 residues. Trimming cost V 7 bases and J 4 bases, with 13 bases left between them. Germline V lookup: CDR1 MNHNS, CDR2 SASEGT. DNA for the CDR3: TGTGCCAGCAACCTTCCGGGAGGCACTGAAGCTTTCTTT. Its translation is CASNLPGGTEAFF.

This chain uses TRBV29-1 with TRBJ2-7, with D tentatively TRBD2 (6 bases). Germline V gives CDR1 SQVTM, CDR2 ANQGSEA. This CDR3 is 13 amino acids long. Trimming removed 6 bases from V and 0 bases from J, with 12 bases in between. CDR3 protein: CSVGTYRSYEQYF. The CDR3 nucleotides are TGCAGCGTCGGGACTTACCGCTCCTACGAGCAGTACTTC.

The chain employs TRBV3-1 and TRBJ2-7, with 7 bases aligning to TRBD2. This CDR3 comprises 19 residues. The J segment lost 0 bases and the V segment lost 6 bases, leaving 20 bases of the junction unmatched. The germline gives CDR1 LGHDT, CDR2 YNNKEL (reference sequence). CDR3 protein: CASSPQNAWGTKYSYEQYF. CDR3 sequence (DNA): TGTGCCAGCAGTCCGCAAAATGCGTGGGGGACTAAATACTCCTACGAGCAGTACTTC.

The chain combines TRBV28 with TRBJ2-7; TRBD1 matches at 8 bases. This CDR3 contains 12 residues. Germline values: CDR1 MDHEN, CDR2 SYDVKM. The trim removed 10 bases at V and 4 bases at J, leaving 6 bases unmatched. The CDR3 sequence: CATGTGFYEQYF. The CDR3 coding sequence is TGTGCCACCGGGACAGGTTTTTACGAGCAGTACTTC.

This clonotype has ten or more counts. The chain joins TRBV6-1 to TRBJ2-1; 7 bases agree with TRBD2. Germline CDR1 MNHNS, CDR2 SASEGT. The V gene end was trimmed by 6 bases and the J gene end by 1 base; junction bases not matched to a gene: 6. The CDR3 totals 15 residues. The CDR3 region has the DNA TGTGCCAGCAGCCGGCGCGGGGGTTCCTACAATGAGCAGTTCTTC. Residues: CASSRRGGSYNEQFF.